Sequencing of this T cell receptor beta chain was carried out in a study of PD-1 blockade in classical Hodgkin lymphoma. About the research overall: Patients received nivolumab 3 mg/kg intravenously every 2 weeks.

Findings and caveats of the study: A reduction in baseline TCR diversity was reportedly seen in newly diagnosed patients relative to healthy donors. The CD4+ diversity rise by C4D1 was clearest in complete responders.

Every patient was affected by relapse after autologous stem cell transplantation, while exposure to brentuximab vedotin was not uniform. Patients had relapsed/refractory classical Hodgkin lymphoma with complete response, partial response or progressive disease as best response. TCRdb's table, derived via immunoSEQ multiplex PCR, lists solely in-frame clones and lacks some. Of 75,000 to 100,000 clones in the sample, roughly 76% are singletons; the top ten hold 16%. The CDR3 length is 20 residues. The V segment lost 2 bases and the J segment 5 bases; nucleotides outside the gene matches: 16. Germline values: CDR1 SGHVS, CDR2 FNYEAQ. To note about this clone: Its antigen remains unknown.

The chain joins TRBV7-6 to TRBJ2-5; 14 bases are a match to TRBD2. The starting material was peripheral blood mononuclear cells (PBMCs), obtained before the second cycle of nivolumab. The receptor's source is a human donor with classical Hodgkin lymphoma. CDR3: CASSLRPRYGTSGSDETQYF. The CDR3 nucleotides are TGTGCCAGCAGCTTAAGGCCCAGATACGGGACTAGCGGGAGTGATGAGACCCAGTACTTC.